A single sample gave rise to the 18 T cell receptor beta chains below, sequenced in a study of blood T cell repertoires in COVID-19. Libraries were prepared by immunoSEQ multiplex PCR; TCRdb keeps only in-frame clonotypes and omits some of them. The table records 30,000 to 40,000 clones, more than 75% of them present only once. The sequencing sample was made of peripheral blood. These receptors originate from a man in his sixties or seventies with acute or convalescent COVID-19.

J is TRBJ1-2 and V is TRBV6-1, with TRBD1 matching 7 bases. The CDR3 runs 14 residues. Germline values: CDR1 MNHNS, CDR2 SASEGT. J gave up 7 bases and V 3 bases, and 8 bases lay outside the gene matches. The DNA for the CDR3 is TGTGCCAGCAGTGACGGACAGGCCTCAGTTGGCTACACCTTC. Translated, it gives CASSDGQASVGYTF.

The V and J genes are TRBV6-1 and TRBJ1-2; perhaps TRBD1 as D (5 bases). V lost 0 bases, J lost 4 bases, and 18 bases lay in between. There are 17 residues in the CDR3. Germline V CDR1 and CDR2: MNHNS, SASEGT. This CDR3 is CASSEARGLLGVYGYTF. The CDR3 nucleotides are TGTGCCAGCAGTGAAGCCCGGGGACTCCTAGGAGTCTATGGCTACACCTTC.

The J gene is TRBJ2-2, the V gene TRBV7-9, with D possibly matching TRBD2 (7 bases). Trimming took off 5 bases at V and 7 bases at J, with 20 bases between the two ends. The CDR3 runs 16 residues. Germline V gene lookup returns CDR1 SEHNR and CDR2 FQNEAQ (reference sequence). The CDR3 sequence is CASSPGEGGAHGELFF. CDR3 DNA sequence: TGTGCCAGCAGCCCCGGGGAAGGGGGGGCCCACGGGGAGCTGTTTTTT.

This chain links TRBV6-5 with TRBJ1-2; perhaps TRBD1 as D (6 bases). Germline CDR1 and CDR2: MNHEY and SVGAGI. Trimming took 5 bases from V and 2 from J, leaving 12 bases between them. CDR3 size: 14 residues. The CDR3 DNA sequence: TGTGCCAGCAGTCGGGGGGGGGCAAACTATGGCTACACCTTC. It encodes CASSRGGANYGYTF.

This chain uses TRBV11-3 with TRBJ1-1; TRBD1 agrees at 7 bases. With V trimmed by 2 bases and J by 3 bases, 3 bases remained unmatched. This CDR3 is 14 amino acids long. Germline CDR1 and CDR2: SGHNT and YENEEA. The CDR3 region has the DNA TGTGCCAGCAGCTTAAGGGGGCAGTACACTGAAGCTTTCTTT. Translated: CASSLRGQYTEAFF.

The gene calls are TRBV10-3 and TRBJ1-5, with 9 bases lining up with TRBD1. V trimming: 2 bases; J trimming: 6 bases; junction bases outside the gene matches: 2. CDR3 size: 14 residues. From germline, CDR1 is ENHRY and CDR2 SYGVKD. In DNA, the CDR3 is TGTGCCATCAGTGAGAACAGGGGGCTTCAGCCCCAGCATTTT. Translation gives CAISENRGLQPQHF.

The chain couples TRBV7-9 to TRBJ1-1; 8 nucleotides align to TRBD1. The CDR3 has 13 residues. Germline V CDR1 and CDR2: SEHNR, FQNEAQ (reference sequence). The V gene end was trimmed by 5 bases and the J gene end by 7 bases; junction bases not matched to a gene: 6. The CDR3 protein is CASSLGQGVEAFF. DNA for the CDR3: TGTGCCAGCAGCCTCGGACAGGGAGTTGAAGCTTTCTTT.

The gene calls are TRBV18 and TRBJ2-5; 8 positions match TRBD1. Germline CDR1 reads KGHSH; CDR2 reads LQKENI. V shed 6 bases, J shed 5 bases, and the junction held 8 bases outside the gene matches. The CDR3 contains 14 residues. This CDR3 reads CASSPDRVTETQYF. CDR3 coding DNA: TGTGCCAGCTCTCCGGACAGGGTTACGGAGACCCAGTACTTC.

The chain links TRBV6-2 or TRBV6-3 to TRBJ1-1; 7 bases match TRBD1. The CDR3 extends over 14 amino acids. Germline CDR1 MNHEY, CDR2 SVGEGT. The V segment lost 5 bases and the J segment 0 bases; nucleotides outside the gene matches: 3. The CDR3 reads CASSAGQMNTEAFF. DNA of the CDR3: TGTGCCAGCAGTGCGGGACAGATGAACACTGAAGCTTTCTTT.

The rearrangement uses TRBV28 and TRBJ2-7; D perhaps matches TRBD2 (5 bases). The CDR3 runs 14 residues. Trimming took off 3 bases at V and 7 bases at J, with 16 bases between the two ends. The germline CDR1 and CDR2 sequences are MDHEN and SYDVKM. CDR3 amino acids: CASSFRGKLGEQYF. The CDR3 DNA is TGTGCCAGCAGTTTCAGAGGGAAGTTGGGTGAGCAGTACTTC.

The CDR3 region is CASSLVGEAREQFF. The CDR3 nucleotides are TGTGCCAGCAGCTTGGTGGGGGAGGCACGGGAGCAGTTCTTC. The chain employs TRBV5-4 and TRBJ2-1; D might be TRBD2 (6 bases). Trimming left V 0 bases short and J 10 bases short, with 14 bases between. The germline gives CDR1 SGHNT, CDR2 YYREEE (reference sequence). There are 14 residues in the CDR3.

This clone was observed once. CDR3 coding DNA: TGTGCCAGCAGCTTAGACAGGGAAGAGACCCAGTACTTC. It yields the protein CASSLDREETQYF. This rearrangement joins TRBV7-3 to TRBJ2-5, with TRBD1 matching 7 bases. The CDR3 has 13 residues. V lost 2 bases and J lost 3; bases outside the gene matches: 0. CDR1 and CDR2 from the germline V gene are SGHTA and FQGTGA.

This sequence joins TRBV4-2 and TRBJ2-2; 16 nucleotides match TRBD2. V trimming: 3 bases; J trimming: 4 bases; junction bases outside the gene matches: 17. The CDR3 extends over 22 amino acids. In germline, CDR1 is LGHNA, CDR2 YNFKEQ. For the CDR3, the DNA is TGTGCCAGCAGCCAGGGACTAGCGGGAGGGCCCCTGTCCTCCTTCAGCACCGGGGAGCTGTTTTTT. This encodes CASSQGLAGGPLSSFSTGELFF.

This chain joins TRBV6-5 and TRBJ1-6; D is uncertain. Germline-derived CDR1 and CDR2 are MNHEY and SVGAGI. The CDR3 is 13 residues long. Trimming left V 11 bases short and J 7 bases short, with 15 bases between. Written as DNA, the CDR3 is TGTGCCGGGAGCGACGGCTCAAATTCACCCCTCCACTTT. It is translated as CAGSDGSNSPLHF.

The rearrangement links TRBV19 to TRBJ2-3; 10 nucleotides match TRBD1. This CDR3 contains 13 residues. The J segment lost 1 base and the V segment lost 8 bases, leaving 0 bases of the junction unmatched. Germline V gene data show CDR1 as LNHDA and CDR2 as SQIVND (reference sequence). The DNA of the CDR3 is TGTGCCAGTGGGACAGGGGGCACAGATACGCAGTATTTT. It is translated as CASGTGGTDTQYF.

The rearrangement joins TRBV4-2 to TRBJ1-2, with TRBD1 matching 10 bases. Germline lookup yields CDR1 LGHNA and CDR2 YNFKEQ. The CDR3 is made up of 16 amino acids. After removal of 2 bases from V and 8 bases from J, the junction contained 11 bases not matched to a gene. The CDR3 spells CASSQQGQGSPGGYTF. In DNA form, the CDR3 reads TGTGCCAGCAGCCAACAGGGACAGGGGTCCCCGGGCGGCTACACCTTC.

A single count supports this clone. The rearrangement uses TRBV9 and TRBJ2-5; 13 nucleotides align to TRBD2. The V segment lost 3 bases and the J segment 5 bases; nucleotides outside the gene matches: 4. The CDR3 consists of 15 residues. The germline V gene encodes CDR1 SGDLS and CDR2 YYNGEE. The CDR3 region is CASSAQLAGGETQYF. CDR3 nucleotide sequence: TGTGCCAGCAGCGCTCAACTAGCGGGAGGGGAGACCCAGTACTTC. The entire variable domain, with the rest obtained from reference TRBV9 and TRBJ2-5, is as follows: DSGVTQTPKHLITATGQRVTLRCSPRSGDLSVYWYQQSLDQGLQFLIQYYNGEERAKGNILERFSAQQFPDLHSELNLSSLELGDSALYFCASSAQLAGGETQYFGPGTRLLVL.

The chain couples TRBV9 to TRBJ2-3, with D perhaps matching TRBD2 (5 bases). The CDR3 sequence is 16 residues long. V was cut by 4 bases and J by 0 bases, with 15 bases left in between. Germline CDR1 is SGDLS and CDR2 is YYNGEE. The CDR3 protein is CASSPREGSSTDTQYF. CDR3 sequence (DNA): TGTGCCAGCAGCCCCCGGGAAGGGTCTAGCACAGATACGCAGTATTTT.